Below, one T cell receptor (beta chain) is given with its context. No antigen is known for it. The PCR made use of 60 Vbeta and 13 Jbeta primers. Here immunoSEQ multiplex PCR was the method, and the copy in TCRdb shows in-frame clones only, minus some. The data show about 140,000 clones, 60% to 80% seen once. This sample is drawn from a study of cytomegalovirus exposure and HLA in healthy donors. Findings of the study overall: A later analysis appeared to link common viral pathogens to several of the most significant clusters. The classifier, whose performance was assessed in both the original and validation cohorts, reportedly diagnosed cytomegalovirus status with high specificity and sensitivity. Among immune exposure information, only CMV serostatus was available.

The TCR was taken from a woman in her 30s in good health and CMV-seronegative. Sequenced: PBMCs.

CDR3 sequence (DNA): TGTGCCAGCAGTGGAACCAGAAGCACGGCGACAAATTCACCCCTCCACTTT. Protein sequence: CASSGTRSTATNSPLHF. The chain is built from TRBV28 and TRBJ1-6; D gene unclear. Trimming took 5 bases from V and 7 from J, leaving 21 bases between them. CDR3 length: 17 amino acids. Germline V lookup: CDR1 MDHEN, CDR2 SYDVKM.